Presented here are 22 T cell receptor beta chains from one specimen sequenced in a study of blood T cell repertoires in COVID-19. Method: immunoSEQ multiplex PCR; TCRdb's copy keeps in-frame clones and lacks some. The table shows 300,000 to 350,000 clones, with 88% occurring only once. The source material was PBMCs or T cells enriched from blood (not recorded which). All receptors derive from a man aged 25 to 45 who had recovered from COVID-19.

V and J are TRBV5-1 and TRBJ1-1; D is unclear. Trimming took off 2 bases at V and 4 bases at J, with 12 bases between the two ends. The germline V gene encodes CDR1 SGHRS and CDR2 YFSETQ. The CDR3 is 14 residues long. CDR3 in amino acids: CASSLYRTGTEAFF. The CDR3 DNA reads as TGCGCCAGCAGCTTATACCGAACGGGCACTGAAGCTTTCTTT. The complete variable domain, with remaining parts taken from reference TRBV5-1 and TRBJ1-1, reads KAGVTQTPRYLIKTRGQQVTLSCSPISGHRSVSWYQQTPGQGLQFLFEYFSETQRNKGNFPGRFSGRQFSNSRSEMNVSTLELGDSALYLCASSLYRTGTEAFFGQGTRLTVV.

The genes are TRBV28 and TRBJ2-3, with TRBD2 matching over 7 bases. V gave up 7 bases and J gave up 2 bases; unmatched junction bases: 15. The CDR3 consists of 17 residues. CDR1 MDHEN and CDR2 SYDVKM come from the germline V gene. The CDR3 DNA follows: TGTGCCAGCACCCCGGGGGGTAACTCATACCACACAGATACGCAGTATTTT. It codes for CASTPGGNSYHTDTQYF.

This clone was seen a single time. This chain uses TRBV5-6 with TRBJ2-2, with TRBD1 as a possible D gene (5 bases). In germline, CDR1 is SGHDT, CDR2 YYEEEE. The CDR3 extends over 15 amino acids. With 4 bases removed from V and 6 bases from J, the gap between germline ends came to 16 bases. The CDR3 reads CASSPGNVGSGELFF. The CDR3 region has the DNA TGTGCCAGCAGCCCAGGGAATGTGGGGTCCGGGGAGCTGTTTTTT.

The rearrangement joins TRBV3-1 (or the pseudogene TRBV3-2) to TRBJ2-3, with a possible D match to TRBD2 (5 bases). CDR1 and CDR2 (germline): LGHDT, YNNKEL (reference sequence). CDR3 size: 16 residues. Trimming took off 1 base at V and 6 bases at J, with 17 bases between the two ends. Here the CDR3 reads CASSQGQRASGDTQYF. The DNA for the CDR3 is TGTGCCAGCAGCCAAGGTCAAAGGGCGTCGGGGGATACGCAGTATTTT.

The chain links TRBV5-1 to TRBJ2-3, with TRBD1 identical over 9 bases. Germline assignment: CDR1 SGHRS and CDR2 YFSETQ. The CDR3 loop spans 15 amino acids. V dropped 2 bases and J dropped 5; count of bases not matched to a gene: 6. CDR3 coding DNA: TGCGCCAGCAGCTTCCGGGACAGGGCAAAAGATACGCAGTATTTT. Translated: CASSFRDRAKDTQYF.

CDR3 loop: CASSLSGYSNQPQHF. The CDR3 nucleotides are TGTGCCAGCAGCTTGAGCGGTTATAGCAATCAGCCCCAGCATTTT. J is TRBJ1-5 and V is TRBV11-2; D is ambiguous. CDR1 is SGHAT and CDR2 is FQNNGV in the germline V gene. This CDR3 is 15 amino acids long. V lost 3 bases and J lost 0, with 9 bases in between. Together with reference TRBV11-2 and TRBJ1-5, the CDR3 gives the full variable domain: EAGVAQSPRYKIIEKRQSVAFWCNPISGHATLYWYQQILGQGPKLLIQFQNNGVVDDSQLPKDRFSAERLKGVDSTLKIQPAKLEDSAVYLCASSLSGYSNQPQHFGDGTRLSIL.

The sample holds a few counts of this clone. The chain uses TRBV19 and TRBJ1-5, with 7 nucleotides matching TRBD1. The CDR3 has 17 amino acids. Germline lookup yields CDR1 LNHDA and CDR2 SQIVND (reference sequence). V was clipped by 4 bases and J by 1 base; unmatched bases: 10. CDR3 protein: CASSTGTAIQSNQPQHF. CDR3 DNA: TGTGCCAGTAGTACCGGGACAGCAATTCAAAGCAATCAGCCCCAGCATTTT.

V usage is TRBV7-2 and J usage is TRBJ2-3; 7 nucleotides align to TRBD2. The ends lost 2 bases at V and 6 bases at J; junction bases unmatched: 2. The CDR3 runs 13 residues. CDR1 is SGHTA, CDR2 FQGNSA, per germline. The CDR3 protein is CASSLLLADTQYF. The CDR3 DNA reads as TGTGCCAGCAGCTTACTACTAGCGGATACGCAGTATTTT.

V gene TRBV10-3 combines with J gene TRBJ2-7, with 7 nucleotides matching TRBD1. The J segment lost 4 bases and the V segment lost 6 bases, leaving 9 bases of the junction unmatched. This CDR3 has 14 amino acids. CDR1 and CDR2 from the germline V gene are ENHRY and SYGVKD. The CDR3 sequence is CAISATGRGYEQYF. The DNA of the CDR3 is TGTGCCATCAGCGCGACAGGGCGAGGGTACGAGCAGTACTTC.

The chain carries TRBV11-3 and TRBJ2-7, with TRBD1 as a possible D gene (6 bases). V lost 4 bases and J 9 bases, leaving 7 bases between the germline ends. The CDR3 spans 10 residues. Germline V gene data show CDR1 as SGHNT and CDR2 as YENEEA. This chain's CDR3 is CASSSGVQYF. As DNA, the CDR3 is TGTGCCAGCAGCTCAGGGGTGCAGTACTTC. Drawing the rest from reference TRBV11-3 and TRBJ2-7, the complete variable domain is EAGVVQSPRYKIIEKKQPVAFWCNPISGHNTLYWYLQNLGQGPELLIRYENEEAVDDSQLPKDRFSAERLKGVDSTLKIQPAELGDSAVYLCASSSGVQYFGPGTRLTVT.

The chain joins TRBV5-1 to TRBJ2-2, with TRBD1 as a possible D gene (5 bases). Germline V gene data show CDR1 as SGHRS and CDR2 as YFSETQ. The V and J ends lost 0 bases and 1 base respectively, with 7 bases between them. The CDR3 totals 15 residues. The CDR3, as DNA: TGCGCCAGCAGCTTGGCCACAGGGAACACCGGGGAGCTGTTTTTT. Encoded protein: CASSLATGNTGELFF.

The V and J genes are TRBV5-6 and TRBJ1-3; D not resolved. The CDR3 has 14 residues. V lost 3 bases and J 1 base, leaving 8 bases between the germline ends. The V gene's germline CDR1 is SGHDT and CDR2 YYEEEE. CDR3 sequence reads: CASSSKPSGNTIYF. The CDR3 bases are TGTGCCAGCAGCTCTAAGCCGTCTGGAAACACCATATATTTT.

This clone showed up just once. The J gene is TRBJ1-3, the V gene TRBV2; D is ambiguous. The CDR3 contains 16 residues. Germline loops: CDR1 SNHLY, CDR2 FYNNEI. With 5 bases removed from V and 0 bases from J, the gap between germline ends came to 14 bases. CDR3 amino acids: CASSPSRRSSGNTIYF. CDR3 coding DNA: TGTGCCAGCAGTCCGAGCAGGAGGAGCTCTGGAAACACCATATATTTT.

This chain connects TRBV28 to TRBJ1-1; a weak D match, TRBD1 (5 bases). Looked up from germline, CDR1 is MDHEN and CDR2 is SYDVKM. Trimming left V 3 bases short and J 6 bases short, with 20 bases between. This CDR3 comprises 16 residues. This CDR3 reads CASSFALGGRAAEAFF. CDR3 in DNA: TGTGCCAGCAGTTTCGCCCTGGGCGGCAGGGCGGCTGAAGCTTTCTTT.

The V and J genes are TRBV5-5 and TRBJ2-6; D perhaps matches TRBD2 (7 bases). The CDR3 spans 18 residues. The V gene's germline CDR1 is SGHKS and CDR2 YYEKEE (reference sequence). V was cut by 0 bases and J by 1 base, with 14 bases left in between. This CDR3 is CASSLVGGAGSGANVLTF. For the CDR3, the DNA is TGTGCCAGCAGCTTGGTTGGGGGGGCCGGTTCTGGGGCCAACGTCCTGACTTTC.

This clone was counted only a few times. The chain's CDR3 is CASSSRQDNYGYTF. CDR3 in DNA: TGTGCCAGCAGCAGCCGACAGGATAACTATGGCTACACCTTC. The J gene is TRBJ1-2, the V gene TRBV6-2 or TRBV6-3; D might be TRBD1 (6 bases). The CDR3 extends over 14 amino acids. The V end was cut by 6 bases, the J end by 1 base, with 12 bases between. Germline loops: CDR1 MNHEY, CDR2 SVGEGT.

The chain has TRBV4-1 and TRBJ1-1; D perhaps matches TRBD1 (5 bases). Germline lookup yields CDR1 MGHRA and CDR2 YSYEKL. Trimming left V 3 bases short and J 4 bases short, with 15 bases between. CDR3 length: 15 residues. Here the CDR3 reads CASSQNRLGPTEAFF. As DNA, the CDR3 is TGCGCCAGCAGCCAGAACAGGCTTGGCCCCACTGAAGCTTTCTTT.

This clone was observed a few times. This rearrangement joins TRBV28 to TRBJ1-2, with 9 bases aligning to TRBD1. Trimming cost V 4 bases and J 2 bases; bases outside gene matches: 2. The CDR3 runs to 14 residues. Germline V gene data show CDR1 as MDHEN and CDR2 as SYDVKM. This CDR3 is CASSSTGGNYGYTF. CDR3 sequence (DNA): TGTGCCAGCAGTTCGACAGGGGGGAACTATGGCTACACCTTC.

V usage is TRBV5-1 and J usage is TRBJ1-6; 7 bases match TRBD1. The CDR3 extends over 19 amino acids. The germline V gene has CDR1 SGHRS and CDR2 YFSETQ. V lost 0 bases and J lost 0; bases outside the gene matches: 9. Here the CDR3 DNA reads TGCGCCAGCAGCTTGGATACTAAGACAGGGCTCTCCTATAATTCACCCCTCCACTTT. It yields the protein CASSLDTKTGLSYNSPLHF.

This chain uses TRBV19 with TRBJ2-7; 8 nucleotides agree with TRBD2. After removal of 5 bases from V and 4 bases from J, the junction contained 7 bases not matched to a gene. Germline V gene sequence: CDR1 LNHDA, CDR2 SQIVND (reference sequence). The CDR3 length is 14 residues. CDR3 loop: CASSPAPGGYEQYF. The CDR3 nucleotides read TGTGCCAGTAGTCCCGCCCCGGGGGGGTACGAGCAGTACTTC.

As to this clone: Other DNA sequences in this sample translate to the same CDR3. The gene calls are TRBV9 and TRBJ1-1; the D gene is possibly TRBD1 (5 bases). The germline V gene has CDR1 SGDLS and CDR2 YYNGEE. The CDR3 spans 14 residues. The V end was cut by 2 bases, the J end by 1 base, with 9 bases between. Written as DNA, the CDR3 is TGTGCCAGCAGCGTGGGGGGTACGAACACTGAAGCTTTCTTT. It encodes CASSVGGTNTEAFF.

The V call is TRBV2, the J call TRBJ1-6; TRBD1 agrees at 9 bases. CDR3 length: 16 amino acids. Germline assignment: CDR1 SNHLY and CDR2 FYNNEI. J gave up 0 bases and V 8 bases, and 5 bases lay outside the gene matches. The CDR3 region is CASSTTGGSYNSPLHF. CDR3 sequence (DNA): TGTGCCAGCTCCACGACAGGGGGCTCCTATAATTCACCCCTCCACTTT.